This TCR beta chain was recovered during a study of blood T cell repertoires in COVID-19. Study information: The United States, Italy and Spain were the sources of the acute and convalescent COVID-19 samples. PBMCs, B-cell-depleted T cells, or T cells were the source of the cDNA or gDNA that made up the material.

As processed by the authors: Scientists estimated how many nucleated cells there were by amplifying reference gene primers. Using immunoSEQ multiplex PCR, the repertoire was profiled, and TCRdb retains in-frame clones only, with some absent. Clone size and V and J calls were adopted from that table, with D and trimming inferred from the DNA. The sample comprises fewer than 250,000 clones, roughly 86% of which are singletons, and roughly 2.5% rests with the top ten. V was pared by 3 bases and J by 11 bases, with 24 bases between. CDR1 is SGHRS, CDR2 YFSETQ, per germline. This CDR3 contains 16 residues.

The sequencing sample was made of peripheral blood. This receptor was identified in a woman in her sixties or seventies with acute or convalescent COVID-19. V usage is TRBV5-1 and J usage is TRBJ2-1; D might be TRBD2 (7 bases). The CDR3 sequence is CASSSTGGGRNPKQFF. The DNA for the CDR3 is TGCGCCAGCAGCTCCACGGGGGGCGGGCGAAACCCAAAGCAGTTCTTC.